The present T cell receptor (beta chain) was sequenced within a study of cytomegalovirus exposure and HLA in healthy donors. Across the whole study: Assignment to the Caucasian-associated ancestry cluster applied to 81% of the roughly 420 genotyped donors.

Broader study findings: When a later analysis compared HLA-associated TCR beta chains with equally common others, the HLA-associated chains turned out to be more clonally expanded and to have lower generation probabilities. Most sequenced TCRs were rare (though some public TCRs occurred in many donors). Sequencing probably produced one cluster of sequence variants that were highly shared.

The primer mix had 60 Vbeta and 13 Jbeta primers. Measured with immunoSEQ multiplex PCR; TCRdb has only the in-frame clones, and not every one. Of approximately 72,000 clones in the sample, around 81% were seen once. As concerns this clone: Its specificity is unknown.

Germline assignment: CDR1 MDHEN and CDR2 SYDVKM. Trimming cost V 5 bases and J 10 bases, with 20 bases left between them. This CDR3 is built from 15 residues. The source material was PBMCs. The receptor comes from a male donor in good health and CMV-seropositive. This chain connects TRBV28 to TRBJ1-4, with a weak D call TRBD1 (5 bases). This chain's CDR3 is CASSPHAGGGGKLFF. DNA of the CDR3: TGTGCCAGCAGTCCGCATGCGGGGGGAGGTGGAAAACTGTTTTTT. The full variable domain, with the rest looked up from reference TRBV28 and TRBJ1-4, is DVKVTQSSRYLVKRTGEKVFLECVQDMDHENMFWYRQDPGLGLRLIYFSYDVKMKEKGDIPEGYSVSREKKERFSLILESASTNQTSMYLCASSPHAGGGGKLFFGSGTQLSVL.